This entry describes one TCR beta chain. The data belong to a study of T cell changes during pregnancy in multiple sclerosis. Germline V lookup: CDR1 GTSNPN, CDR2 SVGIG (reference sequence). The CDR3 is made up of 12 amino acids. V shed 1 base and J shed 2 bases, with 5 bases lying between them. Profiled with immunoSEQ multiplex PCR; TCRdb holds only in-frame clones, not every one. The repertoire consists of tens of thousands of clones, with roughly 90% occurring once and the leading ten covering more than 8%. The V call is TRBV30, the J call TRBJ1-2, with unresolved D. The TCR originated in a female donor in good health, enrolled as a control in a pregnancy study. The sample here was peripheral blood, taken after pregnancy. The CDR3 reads CAWSGINYGYTF. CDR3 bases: TGTGCCTGGAGTGGTATAAACTATGGCTACACCTTC.